A single sample is the source of the 10 T cell receptor beta chains below, sequenced in a study of STAT3 mutations in large granular lymphocyte leukemia. The study, taken as a whole, reports: Every T-cell large granular lymphocyte leukemia patient had at least one immunodominant TCR beta clonotype.

TCRdb's table, derived via immunoSEQ multiplex PCR, lists solely in-frame clones and lacks some. Of roughly 11,000 clones in the sample, about 76% were seen once. No antigen has been assigned to these receptors. The sequenced material came from peripheral blood mononuclear cells. The receptors come from a man aged 60-69 years with T-cell large granular lymphocyte leukemia. Some clones in this sample may be carry-over from other donors' samples.

The chain links TRBV7-2 to TRBJ2-7, with 10 bases fitting TRBD2. V gave up 2 bases and J gave up 3 bases; unmatched junction bases: 4. CDR1 and CDR2 (germline): SGHTA, FQGNSA. The CDR3 loop spans 15 amino acids. Here the CDR3 DNA reads TGTGCCAGCAGCTTAAGGGCTAGCGGGAGCTACGAGCAGTACTTC. It codes for CASSLRASGSYEQYF.

The rearrangement links TRBV5-1 to TRBJ2-2; the match to TRBD1 covers 7 bases. V lost 2 bases to trimming and J lost 7 bases; unmatched junction nucleotides: 5. The CDR3 length is 14 residues. In germline, CDR1 is SGHRS, CDR2 YFSETQ. CDR3 protein: CASSFTGENGELFF. CDR3 bases: TGCGCCAGCAGCTTCACAGGGGAGAACGGGGAGCTGTTTTTT. The complete variable domain, with remaining parts taken from reference TRBV5-1 and TRBJ2-2, reads KAGVTQTPRYLIKTRGQQVTLSCSPISGHRSVSWYQQTPGQGLQFLFEYFSETQRNKGNFPGRFSGRQFSNSRSEMNVSTLELGDSALYLCASSFTGENGELFFGEGSRLTVL.

This chain connects TRBV30 to TRBJ1-2, with 9 bases aligning to TRBD1. The V gene end was trimmed by 7 bases and the J gene end by 7 bases; junction bases not matched to a gene: 7. Germline V lookup: CDR1 GTSNPN, CDR2 SVGIG (reference sequence). The CDR3 contains 12 residues. The CDR3 loop is CASSGQGGGYTF. For the CDR3, the DNA is TGTGCCTCGTCGGGACAGGGTGGTGGCTACACCTTC. The whole variable domain, filled in from reference TRBV30 and TRBJ1-2, reads SQTIHQWPATLVQPVGSPLSLECTVEGTSNPNLYWYRQAAGRGLQLLFYSVGIGQISSEVPQNLSASRPQDRQFILSSKKLLLSDSGFYLCASSGQGGGYTFGSGTRLTVV.

This clone was observed a few times. This rearrangement joins TRBV5-1 to TRBJ1-2; TRBD1 might be the D (6 bases). There are 13 residues in the CDR3. Germline V lookup: CDR1 SGHRS, CDR2 YFSETQ. The V end was cut by 0 bases, the J end by 8 bases, with 11 bases between. The CDR3 protein is CASSLGGGDGYTF. The CDR3 DNA sequence: TGCGCCAGCAGCTTGGGGGGGGGCGACGGCTACACCTTC.

This clone showed up just once. The rearrangement links TRBV6-1 to TRBJ1-5, with D unresolved. V gave up 0 bases and J gave up 6 bases, with 6 bases separating them. Germline V gives CDR1 MNHNS, CDR2 SASEGT. This CDR3 region has 13 residues. The CDR3 nucleotides read TGTGCCAGCAGTGAAGCCCCTACTCAGCCCCAGCATTTT. Translated: CASSEAPTQPQHF.

The genes are TRBV23-1 and TRBJ1-5, with D possibly TRBD1 on 5 matching bases. TRBV23-1 is labeled an ORF, and its function is uncertain. The CDR3 length is 19 residues. Trimming stripped 3 bases from V and 2 bases from J, with 23 bases between. This CDR3 is CASSHPTFIGATGNQPQHF. The CDR3 coding sequence is TGCGCCAGCAGTCACCCCACCTTTATCGGGGCTACTGGCAATCAGCCCCAGCATTTT.

V is TRBV6-1 and J is TRBJ2-7, with D perhaps matching TRBD2 (5 bases). V lost 1 base, J lost 3 bases, and 16 bases lay in between. The V gene's germline CDR1 is MNHNS and CDR2 SASEGT. The CDR3 contains 16 residues. In nucleotides, the CDR3 is TGTGCCAGCAGTGAAGAGGTGCGGGCGCTTGGCTACGAGCAGTACTTC. Protein: CASSEEVRALGYEQYF.

The V and J genes are TRBV5-1 and TRBJ2-3; D remains ambiguous. This CDR3 region has 14 residues. V lost 3 bases and J 0 bases, leaving 8 bases between the germline ends. Per germline, CDR1 SGHRS and CDR2 YFSETQ. The CDR3 is CASSSRVSTDTQYF. For the CDR3, the DNA is TGCGCCAGCAGCTCCAGAGTTAGCACAGATACGCAGTATTTT. The full variable domain, in which reference TRBV5-1 and TRBJ2-3 provide the parts outside the CDR3, is KAGVTQTPRYLIKTRGQQVTLSCSPISGHRSVSWYQQTPGQGLQFLFEYFSETQRNKGNFPGRFSGRQFSNSRSEMNVSTLELGDSALYLCASSSRVSTDTQYFGPGTRLTVL.

The chain's CDR3 is CASSPNGGVDSNNEKLFF. The CDR3 DNA follows: TGCGCCAGCAGCCCCAATGGGGGGGTGGACAGCAATAATGAAAAACTGTTTTTT. The chain uses TRBV4-3 and TRBJ1-4; a possible D gene is TRBD1 (6 bases). The V end lost 4 bases, the J end lost 4 bases, and 22 bases lay between the germline ends. This CDR3 contains 18 residues. Per the germline V gene, CDR1 is LGHNA and CDR2 is YSLEER.

V usage is TRBV30 and J usage is TRBJ2-2; D is unclear. V lost 0 bases to trimming and J lost 7 bases, with 12 bases between them. CDR1 and CDR2 (germline): GTSNPN, SVGIG (reference sequence). The CDR3 sequence is 14 residues long. This chain's CDR3 is CAWSVQGLIGELFF. Here the CDR3 DNA reads TGTGCCTGGAGTGTTCAAGGGCTGATCGGGGAGCTGTTTTTT.